The 23 T cell receptor beta chains below come from one sample, sequenced in a study of molecular identifiers for immune sequencing clone quantification. A single record per CDR3 protein comes from TCRdb applying MiXCR to the PCR reads. Among about 640,000 distinct CDR3 sequences, just under 20% were seen once, and the ten largest hold roughly 0.83%. Sequenced material: naive CD8+ T cells from blood, with Jurkat cell RNA spiked in. Subset described: FACS-sorted CD8+CD4-CCR7+CD45RA+ naive T cells. Receptors originate from a human donor in good health. Some libraries in this study had Jurkat cell RNA spiked in.

This clonotype was seen repeatedly, ten times or more. The CDR3 here is CSASLRGLNTEAFF. CDR3 in DNA: TGCAGTGCTAGTCTCAGGGGGTTAAACACTGAAGCTTTCTTT. The V gene is TRBV20-1, the J gene TRBJ1-1; 7 bases agree with TRBD1. The CDR3 has 14 amino acids. V was clipped by 3 bases and J by 2 bases; unmatched bases: 6. Germline V CDR1 and CDR2: DFQATT, SNEGSKA (reference sequence).

This clonotype came up many times. V is TRBV4-3 and J is TRBJ1-1, with D possibly matching TRBD1 (5 bases). Trimming removed 4 bases at V and 1 base at J, with 10 bases between. The CDR3 extends over 14 amino acids. The germline gives CDR1 LGHNA, CDR2 YSLEER. The CDR3 nucleotides are TGCGCCAGCAGCCCCGCAACAGGGAACACTGAAGCTTTCTTT. Its translation is CASSPATGNTEAFF.

The sample holds many counts of this clonotype. This chain connects TRBV21-1 to TRBJ2-5. TRBV21-1 is flagged as a pseudogene. The CDR3 is made up of 9 amino acids. CDR3 sequence (DNA): TGTGCCGGCCAAGAGACCCAGTACTTC. Residues: CAGQETQYF.

This clonotype was recorded many times. The genes are TRBV10-1 and TRBJ2-7; 7 bases fit TRBD1. Germline loops: CDR1 WNHNN, CDR2 SYGVQD (reference sequence). V trimming: 4 bases; J trimming: 3 bases; junction bases outside the gene matches: 3. The CDR3 sequence is 13 residues long. The CDR3 loop reads CASSGQGNYEQYF. CDR3 in DNA: TGCGCCAGCAGTGGACAGGGTAACTACGAGCAGTACTTC.

This clonotype occurred many times. The chain employs TRBV25-1 and TRBJ2-5; no clear D gene. The CDR3 is 15 residues long. Germline V gene lookup returns CDR1 MGHDK and CDR2 SYGVNS. V was cut by 0 bases and J by 3 bases, with 11 bases left in between. The CDR3 DNA follows: TGTGCCAGCAGTGAATATTCGGCAGTTAAAGAGACCCAGTACTTC. The encoded protein is CASSEYSAVKETQYF. The complete variable domain, with remaining parts taken from reference TRBV25-1 and TRBJ2-5, reads EADIYQTPRYLVIGTGKKITLECSQTMGHDKMYWYQQDPGMELHLIHYSYGVNSTEKGDLSSESTVSRIRTEHFPLTLESARPSHTSQYLCASSEYSAVKETQYFGPGTRLLVL.

This chain links TRBV4-3 with TRBJ1-2; possibly TRBD1 for D (5 bases). Germline CDR1 reads LGHNA; CDR2 reads YSLEER. The V gene lost 1 base and the J gene lost 10 bases, with 22 bases spanning the gap. The CDR3 runs 16 residues. CDR3: CASSQGQSRLIDDYTF. DNA for the CDR3: TGCGCCAGCAGCCAAGGACAGTCCCGCCTAATAGATGACTACACCTTC.

Many counts were recorded for this clonotype. V usage is TRBV5-1 and J usage is TRBJ1-3; TRBD1 agrees at 7 bases. In germline, CDR1 is SGHRS, CDR2 YFSETQ. This CDR3 comprises 18 residues. J gave up 0 bases and V 4 bases, and 13 bases lay outside the gene matches. The CDR3 nucleotides are TGCGCCAGCAGCCCAGGGACAGTAGGTGGTTTCTCTGGAAACACCATATATTTT. Its protein is CASSPGTVGGFSGNTIYF.

A remark on this clonotype: This may arise from a read error, as a much more abundant clone is one base away. The chain is built from TRBV4-3 and TRBJ2-1; 10 bases match TRBD2. The CDR3 runs 16 residues. Looked up from germline, CDR1 is LGHNA and CDR2 is YSLEER. The CDR3 DNA reads TGCGCCGGCAGCCAATTGGGGCTAGCGGGAGAAACTGCTCCCCGCTTC. This codes for CAGSQLGLAGETAPRF.

This chain links TRBV7-9 with TRBJ2-7; D may correspond to TRBD1 or TRBD2 (5 bases each). Looked up from germline, CDR1 is SEHNR and CDR2 is FQNEAQ (reference sequence). The V end lost 4 bases, the J end lost 3 bases, and 19 bases lay between the germline ends. This CDR3 comprises 16 residues. The CDR3 reads CASSSRGGDPFYEQYF. CDR3 nucleotide sequence: TGTGCCAGCAGCTCCCGAGGTGGGGACCCTTTCTACGAGCAGTACTTC.

The chain couples TRBV6-1 to TRBJ2-5, with D perhaps TRBD2 (6 bases). The V gene's germline CDR1 is MNHNS and CDR2 SASEGT. Trimming removed 5 bases from V and 2 bases from J, with 21 bases in between. This CDR3 has 17 amino acids. The chain's CDR3 is CASSPGTGGWTQETQYF. CDR3 nucleotides: TGTGCCAGCAGTCCCGGGACTGGCGGATGGACACAAGAGACCCAGTACTTC.

This clonotype appeared many times. The V call is TRBV20-1, the J call TRBJ2-2, with D perhaps matching TRBD1 or TRBD2 (5 bases each). The V end lost 6 bases, the J end lost 8 bases, and 19 bases lay between the germline ends. The CDR3 has 14 amino acids. CDR1 and CDR2 from the germline V gene are DFQATT and SNEGSKA (reference sequence). The CDR3 coding sequence is TGCAGTGCCACCCGGGACGGAGGTCCTGGGGAGCTGTTTTTT. This sequence encodes CSATRDGGPGELFF.

In this sample, this clonotype turned up many times. The CDR3 reads CASTPTGTITDTQYF. CDR3 bases: TGTGCCAGTACTCCGACAGGGACAATCACAGATACGCAGTATTTT. The gene calls are TRBV19 and TRBJ2-3; 7 bases agree with TRBD1. The CDR3 runs 15 residues. CDR1 and CDR2 (germline): LNHDA, SQIVND (reference sequence). Trimming removed 7 bases from V and 2 bases from J; junction bases left unmatched: 9.

The sample holds a few counts of this clonotype. Written as DNA, the CDR3 is TGTGCCTGGACTGGCCCACCACAAGAGACCCAGTACTTC. Translated: CAWTGPPQETQYF. The genes are TRBV30 and TRBJ2-5; D is ambiguous. Germline CDR1 is GTSNPN and CDR2 is SVGIG (reference sequence). Trimming took 4 bases from V and 2 from J, leaving 11 bases between them. The CDR3 runs 13 residues.

In this sample, this clonotype turned up many times. The V call is TRBV20-1, the J call TRBJ2-7; 8 bases are a match to TRBD2. Per the germline V gene, CDR1 is DFQATT and CDR2 is SNEGSKA (reference sequence). CDR3 length: 14 amino acids. J gave up 0 bases and V 5 bases, and 6 bases lay outside the gene matches. CDR3 loop: CSARGLAYSYEQYF. The CDR3 nucleotides read TGCAGTGCTCGAGGACTAGCCTACTCCTACGAGCAGTACTTC.

At least ten counts were recorded for this clonotype. The chain is built from TRBV4-1 and TRBJ1-4; 10 bases map to TRBD1. Germline V gives CDR1 MGHRA, CDR2 YSYEKL. J was trimmed by 8 bases and V by 0 bases; bases with no gene match: 3. CDR3 size: 15 residues. CDR3 bases: TGCGCCAGCAGCCAAGAAGGACAGGGGGTGGAAAAACTGTTTTTT. Translated: CASSQEGQGVEKLFF.

This clonotype came up many times. V usage is TRBV6-2 or TRBV6-3 and J usage is TRBJ1-1; D gene uncertain. V lost 5 bases, J lost 7 bases, and 8 bases lay in between. CDR1 MNHEY and CDR2 SVGEGT come from the germline V gene. This CDR3 has 11 residues. CDR3 in amino acids: CASSDTYEAFF. The CDR3 DNA sequence: TGTGCCAGCAGTGACACTTATGAAGCTTTCTTT.

For this clonotype: A read error is possible here, since a much larger clone lies one base away. The gene calls are TRBV6-5 and TRBJ2-7, with unresolved D. The CDR3 loop spans 17 amino acids. Deletions cut 2 bases from V and 0 bases from J, with 17 bases between. Germline CDR1 is MNHEY and CDR2 is SVGAGI. Here the CDR3 reads CASSYRSPGANSYEQYF. The CDR3 DNA sequence: TGTGCCAGCAGTTACAGAAGTCCGGGCGCCAACTCCTACGAGCAGTACTTC.

Remarks on this clonotype: At one of its ends the junction is not consistent with the germline gene, which may arise from a read error. The chain combines TRBV27 with TRBJ1-2; 8 positions match TRBD1. Germline CDR1 is MNHEY and CDR2 is SMNVEV (reference sequence). The CDR3 is 15 amino acids. The CDR3 region is CACSPGQGANYGYTF. The CDR3 DNA reads as TGTGCCTGCAGTCCCGGACAGGGAGCTAACTATGGCTACACCTTC.

This clonotype was counted at least ten times. The chain combines TRBV12-3 or TRBV12-4 with TRBJ1-4; no clear D. V was trimmed by 1 base and J by 7 bases, leaving 10 bases between them. The CDR3 is 14 amino acids. In DNA form, the CDR3 reads TGTGCCAGCAGTTTAGATCCCAATGGTGAAAAACTGTTTTTT. This sequence encodes CASSLDPNGEKLFF.

Ten or more counts support this clonotype. This rearrangement joins TRBV7-9 to TRBJ2-7; 7 positions agree with TRBD1. The CDR3 covers 14 residues. Germline lookup yields CDR1 SEHNR and CDR2 FQNEAQ (reference sequence). With V trimmed by 5 bases and J by 2 bases, 6 bases remained unmatched. The CDR3 spells CASSPGQLTYEQYF. Here the CDR3 DNA reads TGTGCCAGCAGCCCGGGACAGCTAACCTACGAGCAGTACTTC.

In this sample, this clonotype turned up many times. The chain couples TRBV12-3 or TRBV12-4 to TRBJ2-7; the D is unclear. The CDR3 spans 13 residues. Trimming left V 5 bases short and J 4 bases short, with 12 bases between. CDR3: CASSGQIDYEQYF. DNA for the CDR3: TGTGCCAGCAGTGGGCAGATAGATTACGAGCAGTACTTC.

This clonotype appeared many times. The CDR3 loop reads CASSQESGETQYF. In DNA form, the CDR3 reads TGCGCCAGCAGCCAAGAGTCAGGCGAAACGCAGTATTTT. The chain carries TRBV4-1 and TRBJ2-3, with D unclear. Looked up from germline, CDR1 is MGHRA and CDR2 is YSYEKL. The V end was cut by 0 bases, the J end by 9 bases, with 10 bases between. CDR3 size: 13 residues.

Of note for this clonotype: The CDR3 end shows no conserved phenylalanine or tryptophan, and so a read error is likely. The rearrangement links TRBV4-3 to TRBJ2-7; perhaps TRBD1 as D (6 bases). Germline assignment: CDR1 LGHNA and CDR2 YSLEER. V lost 0 bases and J 2 bases, leaving 8 bases between the germline ends. The CDR3 spans 14 residues. CDR3 region: CASSQDEGAYEQYS. CDR3 nucleotide sequence: TGCGCCAGCAGCCAAGATGAGGGGGCCTACGAGCAGTACTCC.